A selection of T cell receptor beta chains follows, all from one sample in a study of OX40 agonist ivuxolimab in advanced cancers. Only in-frame clones appear in the TCRdb table, and some are missing; sequencing was by immunoSEQ multiplex PCR. The sample holds 50,000 or so clones; 87% are singletons and the top ten take 14% to 15%. Material: CD4+ or CD8+ T cells sorted from blood, obtained in a trial of the OX40 agonist ivuxolimab. These receptor sequences come from an adult with an advanced solid tumor such as melanoma, head and neck, liver or kidney cancer. CDR3s include the opening cysteine and the closing phenylalanine or tryptophan. A D gene is named only where the DNA matches it firmly. Size values are once, few and many counts, or a class for expanded clones, and some rows have none.

TRBJ2-7 | . | TRBV10-3 | . | CAISEGGLFYEQYF | TGTGCCATCAGTGAGGGAGGCTTGTTCTACGAGCAGTACTTC
TRBJ2-7 | . | TRBV9 | . | CASSVAGGRYEQYF | TGTGCCAGCAGCGTAGCTGGAGGGCGGTACGAGCAGTACTTC
TRBJ2-7 | . | TRBV2 | . | CASNEAPYEQYF | TGTGCCAGCAACGAGGCCCCCTACGAGCAGTACTTC
TRBJ1-1 | TRBD1 | TRBV28 | . | CASSLQGARPFF | TGTGCCAGCAGTTTACAGGGGGCCAGGCCTTTCTTT
TRBJ2-7 | . | TRBV4-1 | . | CASSQGPGQAYEQYF | TGCGCCAGCAGCCAGGGGCCAGGGCAGGCCTACGAGCAGTACTTC
TRBJ1-1 | TRBD1 | TRBV27 | . | CASRRGPNTEAFF | TGTGCCAGCAGGAGGGGGCCGAACACTGAAGCTTTCTTT
TRBJ2-7 | TRBD2 | TRBV7-1 | . | CASSLSEAGGGEQYF | TGTGCCAGCAGCTTAAGTGAAGCGGGAGGTGGGGAGCAGTACTTC
TRBJ1-3 | . | TRBV18 | once | CASSPQSSGNTIYF | TGTGCCAGCTCCCCGCAGAGCTCTGGAAACACCATATATTTT
TRBJ2-1 | . | TRBV28 | . | CASSLSLNPDRASSYNEQFF | TGTGCCAGCAGTTTATCCCTTAATCCCGATCGCGCTAGCTCCTACAATGAGCAGTTCTTC
TRBJ2-7 | TRBD1 | TRBV10-1 | few | CASSADRGYEQYF | TGCGCCAGCAGTGCGGACAGGGGCTACGAGCAGTACTTC
TRBJ2-1 | . | TRBV28 | . | CASSLRMDEQFF | TGTGCCAGCAGTCTAAGAATGGATGAGCAGTTCTTC
TRBJ2-1 | . | TRBV7-9 | . | CASSPRGRGYYEQFF | TGTGCCAGCAGCCCCCGGGGCAGGGGATATTATGAGCAGTTCTTC
TRBJ2-4 | TRBD2 | TRBV19 | . | CASSMPSGRGNIQYF | TGTGCCAGTAGTATGCCTAGCGGGAGGGGGAACATTCAGTACTTC
TRBJ1-2 | . | TRBV14 | . | CASGQTGSPYGYTF | TGTGCCAGCGGACAAACGGGGTCCCCCTATGGCTACACCTTC
TRBJ1-2 | . | TRBV6-6 | . | CASRQISPFGYTF | TGTGCCAGCAGACAGATTAGTCCGTTTGGCTACACCTTC
TRBJ1-1 | . | TRBV7-2 | . | CASSFFPPEAFF | TGTGCCAGCAGCTTCTTTCCCCCTGAAGCTTTCTTT
TRBJ2-7 | . | TRBV4-2 | . | CASSQVLGSYEQYF | TGTGCCAGCAGCCAAGTGCTCGGGTCCTACGAGCAGTACTTC
TRBJ2-1 | TRBD1 | TRBV2 | . | CARDSGTGSINEQFF | TGTGCCAGGGACTCCGGGACAGGGTCGATCAATGAGCAGTTCTTC
TRBJ1-2 | TRBD1 | TRBV30 | . | CAWSEGQGRGYTF | TGTGCCTGGAGTGAGGGACAGGGCCGGGGCTACACCTTC
TRBJ2-1 | TRBD1 | TRBV5-1 | . | CASSLGRNRDRGNEQFF | TGCGCCAGCAGCTTGGGCAGGAACCGGGACAGGGGGAATGAGCAGTTCTTC
TRBJ2-1 | TRBD2 | TRBV28 | few | CASSPQTSGGSSYNEQFF | TGTGCCAGCAGTCCCCAAACTAGCGGGGGGAGCTCCTACAATGAGCAGTTCTTC
TRBJ1-5 | . | TRBV10-3 | . | CAISGGQTNQPQHF | TGTGCCATCAGTGGAGGCCAAACCAATCAGCCCCAGCATTTT
TRBJ2-5 | . | TRBV25-1 | once | CASSELGKGYQETQYF | TGTGCCAGCAGTGAATTAGGGAAGGGGTACCAAGAGACCCAGTACTTC
TRBJ1-3 | . | TRBV7-6 | few | CASSLIGVGTGSSGNTIYF | TGTGCCAGCAGCCTAATAGGAGTCGGGACGGGAAGCTCTGGAAACACCATATATTTT
TRBJ2-1 | . | TRBV19 | . | CASSMLTGTYNEQFF | TGTGCCAGTAGTATGCTTACAGGGACCTACAATGAGCAGTTCTTC
TRBJ1-5 | TRBD1 | TRBV27 | . | CASSQRDRMSQPQHF | TGTGCCAGCAGCCAACGGGACAGGATGAGTCAGCCCCAGCATTTT
TRBJ1-5 | TRBD1 | TRBV18 | . | CASSPTDRGQNQPQHF | TGTGCCAGCTCACCCACGGACAGGGGGCAAAATCAGCCCCAGCATTTT
TRBJ1-1 | . | TRBV7-9 | . | CASSLGAVNTEAFF | TGTGCCAGCAGCTTAGGAGCTGTGAACACTGAAGCTTTCTTT
TRBJ2-7 | . | TRBV11-1 | . | CASSLTSYEQYF | TGTGCCAGCAGCCTTACATCCTACGAGCAGTACTTC
TRBJ2-1 | . | TRBV25-1 | . | CASSVGGSYNEQFF | TGTGCCAGCAGTGTAGGGGGCTCCTACAATGAGCAGTTCTTC
TRBJ2-4 | . | TRBV6-1 | . | CASSGVGLAKNIQYF | TGTGCCAGCAGTGGTGTCGGGCTAGCCAAAAACATTCAGTACTTC
TRBJ2-2 | TRBD2 | TRBV19 | . | CASSIRLAGDTGELFF | TGTGCCAGTAGTATAAGACTAGCGGGAGACACCGGGGAGCTGTTTTTT
TRBJ1-6 | TRBD1 | TRBV28 | . | CASKGAIVNSPLHF | TGTGCCAGCAAGGGGGCGATAGTGAATTCACCCCTCCACTTT
TRBJ2-5 | TRBD1 | TRBV18 | . | CASSPGGQGAFLETQYF | TGTGCCAGCTCACCAGGCGGACAGGGGGCGTTTTTAGAGACCCAGTACTTC
TRBJ1-6 | . | TRBV6-1 | . | CASSGIDSYNSPLHF | TGTGCCAGCAGTGGAATAGACTCCTATAATTCACCCCTCCACTTT
TRBJ2-7 | TRBD2 | TRBV27 | . | CASSLRWTSGFYEQYF | TGTGCCAGCAGTTTAAGATGGACTAGTGGGTTCTACGAGCAGTACTTC
TRBJ2-7 | . | TRBV13 | . | CASSSQVASSYEQYF | TGTGCCAGCAGCTCCCAAGTCGCAAGCTCCTACGAGCAGTACTTC
TRBJ2-2 | . | TRBV28 | . | CASRGVRGSNTGELFF | TGTGCCAGCAGGGGGGTCAGAGGGTCGAACACCGGGGAGCTGTTTTTT
TRBJ2-7 | . | TRBV30 | . | CAWSVSGGPYEQYF | TGTGCCTGGAGTGTATCCGGGGGGCCCTACGAGCAGTACTTC
TRBJ1-2 | . | TRBV30 | . | CAWSVLGGYTF | TGTGCCTGGAGTGTACTGGGGGGCTACACCTTC
TRBJ2-1 | . | TRBV7-6 | . | CASSLDGSPGNEQFF | TGTGCCAGCAGCTTAGACGGGAGCCCCGGCAATGAGCAGTTCTTC
TRBJ2-7 | TRBD2 | TRBV6-5 | . | CASSYSGRAYEQYF | TGTGCCAGCAGTTACTCCGGGAGGGCCTACGAGCAGTACTTC
TRBJ2-2 | TRBD2 | TRBV7-7 | . | CASSRGKVAGANTGELFF | TGTGCTAGCAGCCGCGGGAAAGTAGCGGGAGCGAACACCGGGGAGCTGTTTTTT
TRBJ1-1 | TRBD1 | TRBV5-1 | . | CASGQGGNTEAFF | TGCGCCAGCGGACAGGGGGGGAACACTGAAGCTTTCTTT
TRBJ2-7 | . | TRBV6-6 | . | CASIQSQYAYEQYF | TGTGCCAGCATCCAGAGTCAATACGCCTACGAGCAGTACTTC
TRBJ2-7 | TRBD1 | TRBV11-2 | . | CASSPQTGSYEQYF | TGTGCCAGCAGCCCCCAGACAGGGAGCTACGAGCAGTACTTC
TRBJ1-2 | TRBD1 | TRBV6-5 | . | CASTDWTGSYGYTF | TGTGCCAGCACCGACTGGACAGGGAGCTATGGCTACACCTTC
TRBJ2-3 | TRBD2 | TRBV7-6 | . | CASSRTWGLATDTQYF | TGTGCCAGCAGTCGCACTTGGGGACTAGCAACAGATACGCAGTATTTT
TRBJ2-7 | TRBD1 | TRBV28 | . | CASSPGTELYEQYF | TGTGCCAGCAGTCCCGGGACAGAGCTCTACGAGCAGTACTTC
TRBJ2-3 | . | TRBV28 | . | CASSSNPGTSKTDTQYF | TGTGCCAGCAGTTCTAATCCGGGTACTAGCAAAACAGATACGCAGTATTTT
TRBJ2-3 | TRBD2 | TRBV6-4 | . | CASSEHSGRDVDTQYF | TGTGCCAGCAGTGAACATAGCGGGAGGGATGTAGATACGCAGTATTTT
TRBJ2-7 | TRBD2 | TRBV2 | . | CASSRAGGPTGRTYEQYF | TGTGCCAGCAGCCGAGCGGGAGGGCCGACGGGAAGAACCTACGAGCAGTACTTC
TRBJ2-3 | TRBD1 | TRBV28 | . | CAIRTGGSGTDTQYF | TGTGCCATACGTACAGGGGGCAGTGGCACAGATACGCAGTATTTT
TRBJ1-4 | TRBD1 | TRBV2 | . | CASSLQGMANEKLFF | TGTGCCAGCAGTCTACAGGGGATGGCTAATGAAAAACTGTTTTTT
TRBJ1-2 | TRBD1 | TRBV7-2 | . | CASSLAGQGYTF | TGTGCCAGCAGCTTAGCGGGACAGGGCTACACCTTC
TRBJ2-1 | TRBD2 | TRBV28 | . | CASSRSGDEQFF | TGTGCCAGCAGCCGTAGCGGGGATGAGCAGTTCTTC
TRBJ2-6 | . | TRBV27 | few | CASSWGSGANVLTF | TGTGCCAGCAGTTGGGGTTCTGGGGCCAACGTCCTGACTTTC
TRBJ1-6 | . | TRBV7-2 | . | CASSLRSSYNSPLHF | TGTGCCAGCAGCTTAAGGAGCTCCTATAATTCACCCCTCCACTTT
TRBJ1-1 | . | TRBV10-1 | . | CAGKGDSNTEAFF | TGCGCCGGCAAAGGGGATTCGAACACTGAAGCTTTCTTT